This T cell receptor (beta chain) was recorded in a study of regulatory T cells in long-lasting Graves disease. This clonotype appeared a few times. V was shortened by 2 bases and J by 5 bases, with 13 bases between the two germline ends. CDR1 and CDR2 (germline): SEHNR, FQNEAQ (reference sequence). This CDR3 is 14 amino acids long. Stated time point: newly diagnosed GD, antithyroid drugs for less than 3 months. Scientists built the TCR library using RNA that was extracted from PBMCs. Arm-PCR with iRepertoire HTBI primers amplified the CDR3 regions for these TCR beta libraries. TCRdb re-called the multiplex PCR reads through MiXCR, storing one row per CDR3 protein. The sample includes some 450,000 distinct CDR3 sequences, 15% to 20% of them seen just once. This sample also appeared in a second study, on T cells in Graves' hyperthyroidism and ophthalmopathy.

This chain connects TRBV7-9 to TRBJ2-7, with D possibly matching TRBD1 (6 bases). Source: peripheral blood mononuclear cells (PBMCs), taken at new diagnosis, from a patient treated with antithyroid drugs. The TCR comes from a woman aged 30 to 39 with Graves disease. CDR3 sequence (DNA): TGTGCCAGCAGCTTATTGGACAAGGGGGACGAGCAGTACTTC. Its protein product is CASSLLDKGDEQYF.